This entry concerns a single T cell receptor (beta chain). Its antigen is currently unknown. The data originate from a study of T cells expressing NK-cell markers. On the study more broadly: Underlying the TCR beta repertoires were sorted CD3+CD56+NKG2C+, CD3+CD56+NKG2C- and CD3+CD56-NKG2C+ T cells.

CDR1 is DFQATT, CDR2 SNEGSKA, per germline (reference sequence). The CDR3 is 14 amino acids. It was by 5'RACE template switching with UMIs that TCR beta cDNA was made. TCRdb re-called the 5' RACE reads and gives one entry per CDR3 protein, without DNA. Found here are around 470,000 distinct CDR3 sequences; the top ten clones hold more than 1.4%. Findings of the study overall: Several donors' CD3+CD56-NKG2C+ cells were dominated by the same clonotypes. More than five of the donors carried dominant NKG2C+ clonotypes that took up about 1.0-8% of their CD8+ T cells.

The TCR sequence derives from a woman aged 50 to 65 in good health. The chain has TRBV20-1 and TRBJ1-2; the D call of TRBD1 rests on TCRdb alone, since no DNA is present to check it. Input material: blood T cells: a sorted CD56 or NKG2C T cell subset, CD4+ or CD8+ T cells, or bulk PBMC T cells (not recorded which). The CDR3 sequence is CSAKAAGTDYGYTF.